This T cell receptor (beta chain) was recorded in a study of blood T cell repertoires in COVID-19 (TCRdb year 2020). For the study in its entirety: Samples from collaborators originated in the United States, Italy and Spain and spanned both the acute and convalescent phases of COVID-19. The prospective study material was composed of cDNA or gDNA derived from T cells, B-cell-depleted T cells, or PBMCs. Deeply sampled blood TCRbeta repertoires from subjects exposed to, actively infected with, or recovered from COVID-19 were included in the dataset. The repertoires were released in a freely available public database intended as a resource for research on the immune response to SARS-CoV-2. Samples came from the ongoing ImmuneRACE study (first 160 participants) plus 1,254 subjects from 6 global collaborators. The sample metadata nearly always contained a de-identified subject ID, COVID-19 status, age in years and sex. Where HLA class I and class II types were available, the types were taken from metadata supplied by the sample provider, not from assay-based typing.

Turning to this clone: Its antigen specificity is not known. Within one base of it there is no much larger clone, and no base qualities were kept.

Samples from volunteer blood donors who had recovered from COVID-19 were contributed by a second Seattle source. Each collaborating institution followed its own protocols to collect whole blood in K2EDTA tubes. For TCRbeta analysis, collaborators shipped samples as frozen whole blood, isolated PBMCs, or DNA extracted from either of those sample types. TCRbeta CDR3 regions were amplified from genomic DNA by means of the immunoSEQ Assay, a bias-controlled multiplex PCR. In the source study's methods: The number of nucleated cells in each sample was estimated by amplification of reference gene primers within the assay. Sequence reads were collapsed and filtered to measure the absolute abundance of every unique TCRbeta CDR3 rearrangement. For each sample, productive Simpson clonality was calculated by taking the square root of Simpson's diversity index across productive rearrangements. This immuneACCESS table, as held by TCRdb, lists in-frame sequences with V and J called but not all clones. Of the missing ones, under half trace to an unresolved V gene in checked studies; the others have no known cause. V and J calls and clone size come straight from that table; D and trimming were deduced from the DNA. A total of about 220,000 clones appear in this sample, roughly 85% of them only once. Of the sample, around 2.9% is held by the ten largest clones.

Overall study results and their limits: Clinical and demographic metadata were provided uncurated, with the amount varying by source and participant.

Reading the germline V gene gives CDR1 KGHDR and CDR2 SFDVKD. The CDR3 spans 15 residues, from the cysteine through the phenylalanine. The kept DNA is CDR3 alone, 45 bases in frame from the first base. V and J lose 9 bases and 1 base, and a span of 14 bases separates them. The receptor comes from a man aged 50 to 60 who had recovered from COVID-19. Sequencing was done on a sample of peripheral blood. The chain employs TRBV24-1 and TRBJ2-2; a weak D assignment points to TRBD1 (6 bases agree). The CDR3 reads as follows: CATSMTGLNTGELFF. The DNA sequence is TGTGCCACCTCGATGACAGGACTGAACACCGGGGAGCTGTTTTTT.